This is a list of T cell receptor beta chains from one sample in a study of blood T cell repertoires in COVID-19. Sequencing used immunoSEQ multiplex PCR; TCRdb keeps in-frame clones, though not all of them. The sample carries 250,000 to 300,000 clones, 91% recorded once. Sequencing was carried out using peripheral blood. These receptor sequences come from a young woman with COVID-19, enrolled during active disease. The CDR3 runs from the conserved cysteine through the conserved F or W. A D gene is named only where the DNA matches it firmly. Clone size appears in some rows only: once, few, many, or a class for an expanded clone.

clone_size j_call v_call d_call cdr3_nt cdr3_aa
- TRBJ1-1 TRBV7-8 TRBD1 TGTGCCAGCAGTCGTACAGGGGATACTGAAGCTTTCTTT CASSRTGDTEAFF
once TRBJ2-3 TRBV2 TRBD2 TGTGCCAGCAGTGAACTTAGGCCTAGCGGTTACACAGATACGCAGTATTTT CASSELRPSGYTDTQYF
- TRBJ1-2 TRBV6-6 TRBD1 TGTGCCAGCAGTACGGGACAGGATGGGGCCTATGGCTACACCTTC CASSTGQDGAYGYTF
- TRBJ1-2 TRBV28 - TGTGCCAGCAGTGCGCCTACTAACTATGGCTACACCTTC CASSAPTNYGYTF
once TRBJ1-1 TRBV13 TRBD1 TGTGCCAGCAGCGCCGGGACAGCGGTGAACACTGAAGCTTTCTTT CASSAGTAVNTEAFF
- TRBJ2-1 TRBV6-5 - TGTGCCAGCAGTTACTTGGCCCATTCCTCCTACAATGAGCAGTTCTTC CASSYLAHSSYNEQFF
- TRBJ1-5 TRBV30 TRBD1 TGTGCCTGGAGTGCAAACAGGGGGTATAATCAGCCCCAGCATTTT CAWSANRGYNQPQHF
- TRBJ2-1 TRBV9 - TGTGCCAGCAGCGCGGAGGTCTCTAGGACGCACAATGAGCAGTTCTTC CASSAEVSRTHNEQFF
- TRBJ1-5 TRBV19 TRBD1 TGTGCCAGTAGCCCGACAGGGGGCAATCAGCCCCAGCATTTT CASSPTGGNQPQHF
- TRBJ1-2 TRBV29-1 TRBD1 TGCAGCGTTGAGGGGACAGCGGGGGATGGCTACACCTTC CSVEGTAGDGYTF
- TRBJ2-7 TRBV12-5 - TGTGCTAGTGGTTTGGTCGGGGGTGATCGGAGCGAGCAGTACTTC CASGLVGGDRSEQYF
- TRBJ1-4 TRBV14 - TGTGCCAGCAGCCAAAAACAGGGCCTTGCAACTAATGAAAAACTGTTTTTT CASSQKQGLATNEKLFF
- TRBJ2-2 TRBV18 - TGTGCCAGCTCACCAGTTGGGCAAACAAGGAACACCGGGGAGCTGTTTTTT CASSPVGQTRNTGELFF
- TRBJ1-1 TRBV5-6 TRBD1 TGTGCCAGCAGCGAAGCCGGGACAGGGGTAACTGAAGCTTTCTTT CASSEAGTGVTEAFF
once TRBJ2-1 TRBV6-6 - TGTGCCAGCAGTTCCGGAGGGGCGGGGACCTACAATGAGCAGTTCTTC CASSSGGAGTYNEQFF
- TRBJ1-5 TRBV6-1 - TGTGCCAGCAGTGAAGGGGGCACCCGTAGCCATCAGCCCCAGCATTTT CASSEGGTRSHQPQHF
- TRBJ1-3 TRBV9 - TGTGCCAGCAGCGGAGGGACTCCGTACCCTGGAAACACCATATATTTT CASSGGTPYPGNTIYF
- TRBJ2-1 TRBV2 - TGTGCCAGCTTAGATGGGGCAGCCTTCTCCTACAATGAGCAGTTCTTC CASLDGAAFSYNEQFF
- TRBJ1-2 TRBV6-1 - TGTGCCAGCAGTGAAAGGGTCGTCGCCTCAACGGGGTCCCAGTACACCTTC CASSERVVASTGSQYTF
- TRBJ2-3 TRBV7-9 - TGTGCCAGCAGCCTGGGAGGCGGGGCGCGGGCGTTCACAGATACGCAGTATTTT CASSLGGGARAFTDTQYF
- TRBJ1-5 TRBV28 - TGTGCCAGCTTGATGGGGGGAGGGCATCAGCCCCAGCATTTT CASLMGGGHQPQHF
- TRBJ2-2 TRBV7-3 TRBD2 TGTGCCAGCAGCCTGACTAGCGGGGTTAACACCGGGGAGCTGTTTTTT CASSLTSGVNTGELFF
few TRBJ2-7 TRBV28 - TGTGCCAGCAGTTTATTATTTGTGCGGGGTGCAAGCTCCTACGAGCAGTACTTC CASSLLFVRGASSYEQYF
- TRBJ2-1 TRBV6-6 TRBD2 TGTGCCAGCAGGAGCTCGAGCGGGAGAGGGTTGTATGAGCAGTTCTTC CASRSSSGRGLYEQFF
- TRBJ1-2 TRBV5-5 - TGTGCCAGCAGCTTGGCCCGGGGGACTAACTATGGCTACACCTTC CASSLARGTNYGYTF
- TRBJ2-5 TRBV5-5 - TGTGCCAGCAGCCCTACAGGGTACCAAGAGACCCAGTACTTC CASSPTGYQETQYF
- TRBJ1-4 TRBV18 TRBD1 TGTGCCAGCTCTCACCGACGGACAGGGGTTCATGAAAAACTGTTTTTT CASSHRRTGVHEKLFF
- TRBJ2-1 TRBV10-3 TRBD2 TGTGCCATCAGTTCCAGCGGGGGGGGTGAGCAGTTCTTC CAISSSGGGEQFF
- TRBJ2-1 TRBV7-6 TRBD2 TGTGCCAGCAGCTTATATGCCGGGACTAGCGGGCCGACCTACAATGAGCAGTTCTTC CASSLYAGTSGPTYNEQFF
- TRBJ1-1 TRBV12-5 - TGTGCTAGTGGTCCTCTCACACAGAACACTGAAGCTTTCTTT CASGPLTQNTEAFF
- TRBJ1-4 TRBV3-1/TRBV3-2 - TGTGCCAGCAGCCAAGACAGGGTGAATGAAAAACTGTTTTTT CASSQDRVNEKLFF
- TRBJ2-7 TRBV3-1/TRBV3-2 TRBD1 TGTGCCAGCACCAGGGGGTCCAACGAGCAGTACTTC CASTRGSNEQYF
- TRBJ2-1 TRBV7-2 TRBD2 TGTGCCAGCAGCTTAGCGCGGCGCGGGAGGGCATTCGGTGAGCAGTTCTTC CASSLARRGRAFGEQFF
once TRBJ2-7 TRBV5-4 - TGTGCCAGCAGCCACAGGGGGGGTAACGAGCAGTACTTC CASSHRGGNEQYF
- TRBJ2-7 TRBV5-1 TRBD2 TGCGCCAGCAGCCCCTACAGCGGGAGTTCCCACGAGCAGTACTTC CASSPYSGSSHEQYF
- TRBJ2-6 TRBV30 TRBD1 TGTGCCGGGGGACAGGGGGATCCCTCTGGGGCCAACGTCCTGACTTTC CAGGQGDPSGANVLTF
many TRBJ2-7 TRBV10-1 TRBD2 TGCGCCAGCAGTCAGACGGACCTAGCGGGAGTTAATTACGAGCAGTACTTC CASSQTDLAGVNYEQYF
- TRBJ2-1 TRBV5-1 TRBD2 TGCGCCAGCAGTCCCCGGGAGGGCCAATATGAGCAGTTCTTC CASSPREGQYEQFF
- TRBJ2-1 TRBV6-4 - TGTGCCAGCAGCCGCGACACTTACAATGAGCAGTTCTTC CASSRDTYNEQFF
- TRBJ2-7 TRBV19 - TGTGCCAGTAGTATAGGTGGCGGTCGGACCTACGAGCAGTACTTC CASSIGGGRTYEQYF
- TRBJ1-3 TRBV19 TRBD1 TGTGCCAGTAGGCAGAACGCACAGGGGCCTGGAAACACCATATATTTT CASRQNAQGPGNTIYF
- TRBJ1-3 TRBV3-1/TRBV3-2 - TGTGCCAGCAGCCAAGGGAGTCCGATTCTTACCTCTGGAAACACCATATATTTT CASSQGSPILTSGNTIYF
- TRBJ2-2 TRBV9 TRBD1 TGTGCCAGCAGCCCGACAGGGCTCGGCACCGGGGAGCTGTTTTTT CASSPTGLGTGELFF
- TRBJ1-2 TRBV18 - TGTGCCAGCTCATCGGGGATCGGGGTGACGGGCTATGGCTACACCTTC CASSSGIGVTGYGYTF
- TRBJ1-2 TRBV6-5 - TGTGCCAGCACCCCAAGCCTAGACGGCTATGGCTACACCTTC CASTPSLDGYGYTF
- TRBJ1-1 TRBV27 - TGTGCCAGCAGTTTATCGGTCCAGTATGGAGCTGAAGCTTTCTTT CASSLSVQYGAEAFF
once TRBJ1-1 TRBV6-5 - TGTGCCAGCAGTTCGGTGAACACTGAAGCTTTCTTT CASSSVNTEAFF
- TRBJ1-5 TRBV29-1 TRBD1 TGCAGCGTCGCAACAGGGGGCGGCCAGCCCCAGCATTTT CSVATGGGQPQHF
- TRBJ1-1 TRBV7-2 - TGTGCCAGCAGCTTTAGTGGTAACCGTGGACAAAGGAACACTGAAGCTTTCTTT CASSFSGNRGQRNTEAFF
- TRBJ1-5 TRBV30 TRBD1 TGTGCCTGGAGCGTGGGGACAGGGGGTGCTCAGCCCCAGCATTTT CAWSVGTGGAQPQHF
once TRBJ1-1 TRBV5-4 - TGTGCCAGCAGCCCCCAACAGGGGAACACTGAAGCTTTCTTT CASSPQQGNTEAFF
- TRBJ2-3 TRBV7-6 - TGTGCCAGCAGCTTAAGGGACGGGGGTCTCCGCACAGATACGCAGTATTTT CASSLRDGGLRTDTQYF
once TRBJ1-1 TRBV2 TRBD1 TGTGCCAGCACCCTTGACAGGGAGAACACTGAAGCTTTCTTT CASTLDRENTEAFF